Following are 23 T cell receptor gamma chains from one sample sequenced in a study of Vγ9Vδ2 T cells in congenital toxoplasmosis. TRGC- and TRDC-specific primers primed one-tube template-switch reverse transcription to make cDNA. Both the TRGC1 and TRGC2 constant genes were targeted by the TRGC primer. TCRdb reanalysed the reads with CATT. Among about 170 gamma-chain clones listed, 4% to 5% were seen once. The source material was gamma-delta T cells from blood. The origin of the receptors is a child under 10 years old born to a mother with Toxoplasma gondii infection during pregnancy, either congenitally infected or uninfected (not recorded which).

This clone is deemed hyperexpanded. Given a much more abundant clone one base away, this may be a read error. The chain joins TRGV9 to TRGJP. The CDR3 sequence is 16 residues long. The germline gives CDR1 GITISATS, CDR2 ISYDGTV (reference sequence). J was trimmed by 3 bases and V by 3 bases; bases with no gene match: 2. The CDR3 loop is CALWELQELGKKIKVF. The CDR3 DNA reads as TGTGCCTTGTGGGAGTTGCAAGAGTTGGGCAAAAAAATCAAGGTATTT.

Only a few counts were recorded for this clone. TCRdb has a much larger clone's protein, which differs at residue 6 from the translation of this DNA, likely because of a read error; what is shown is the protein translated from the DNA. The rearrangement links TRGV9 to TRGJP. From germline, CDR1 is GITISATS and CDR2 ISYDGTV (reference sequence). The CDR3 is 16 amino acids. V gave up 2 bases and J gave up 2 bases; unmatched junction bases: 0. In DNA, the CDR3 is TGTGCCTTGTGGGAGGGGCAAGAGTTGGGCAAAAAAATCAAGGTATTT. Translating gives CALWEGQELGKKIKVF.

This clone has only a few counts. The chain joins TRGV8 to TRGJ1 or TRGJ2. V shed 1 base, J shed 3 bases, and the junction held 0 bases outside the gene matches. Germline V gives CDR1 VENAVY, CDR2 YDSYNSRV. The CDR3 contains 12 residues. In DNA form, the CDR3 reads TGTGCCACCTGGGATAGTTATTATAAGAAACTCTTT. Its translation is CATWDSYYKKLF.

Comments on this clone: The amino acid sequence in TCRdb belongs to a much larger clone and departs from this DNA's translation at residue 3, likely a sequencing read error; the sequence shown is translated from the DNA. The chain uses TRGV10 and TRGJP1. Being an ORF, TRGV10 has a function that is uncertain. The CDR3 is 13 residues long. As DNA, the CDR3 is TGTGCTGTGTGGGATACCACTGGTTGGTTCAAGATATTT. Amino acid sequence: CAVWDTTGWFKIF.

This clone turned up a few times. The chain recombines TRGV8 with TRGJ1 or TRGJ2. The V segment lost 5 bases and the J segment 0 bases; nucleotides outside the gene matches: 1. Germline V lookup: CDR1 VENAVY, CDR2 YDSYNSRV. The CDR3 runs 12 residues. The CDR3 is CATWVNYYKKLF. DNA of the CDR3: TGTGCCACCTGGGTGAATTATTATAAGAAACTCTTT.

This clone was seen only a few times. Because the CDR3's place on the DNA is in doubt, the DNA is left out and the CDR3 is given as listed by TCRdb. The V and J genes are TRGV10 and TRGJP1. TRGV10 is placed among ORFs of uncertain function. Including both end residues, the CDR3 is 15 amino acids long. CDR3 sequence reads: CTTVLRGITGWFKIF.

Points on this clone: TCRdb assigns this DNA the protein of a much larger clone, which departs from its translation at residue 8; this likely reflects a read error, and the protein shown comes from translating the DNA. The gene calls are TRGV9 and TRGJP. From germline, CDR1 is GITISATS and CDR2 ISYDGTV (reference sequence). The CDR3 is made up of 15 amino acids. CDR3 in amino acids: CALWEQEFGKKIKVF. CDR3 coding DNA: TGTGCCTTGTGGGAGCAAGAGTTTGGCAAAAAAATCAAGGTATTT.

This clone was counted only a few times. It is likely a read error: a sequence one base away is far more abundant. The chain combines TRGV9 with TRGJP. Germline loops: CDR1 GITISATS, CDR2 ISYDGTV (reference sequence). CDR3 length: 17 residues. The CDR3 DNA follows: TGTGCCTTGTGGGAGGTGCGTGGTGGGTTGTGCAAAAAAATCAAGGTATTT. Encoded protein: CALWEVRGGLCKKIKVF.

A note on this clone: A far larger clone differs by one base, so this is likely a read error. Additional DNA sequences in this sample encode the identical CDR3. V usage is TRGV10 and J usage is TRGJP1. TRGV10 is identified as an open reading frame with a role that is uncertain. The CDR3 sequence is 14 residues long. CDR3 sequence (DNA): TGTGCGGCGTGGGAGATTACCACTGGTTGGTTCAAGATATTT. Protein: CAAWEITTGWFKIF.

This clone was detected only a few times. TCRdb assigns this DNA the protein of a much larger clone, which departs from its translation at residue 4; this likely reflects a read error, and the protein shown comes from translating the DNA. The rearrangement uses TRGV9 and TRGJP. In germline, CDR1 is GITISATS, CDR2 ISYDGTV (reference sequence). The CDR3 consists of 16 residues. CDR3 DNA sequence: TGTGCCTTGGGGGAGCCGCAAGAGTTGGGCAAAAAAATCAAGGTATTT. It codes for CALGEPQELGKKIKVF.

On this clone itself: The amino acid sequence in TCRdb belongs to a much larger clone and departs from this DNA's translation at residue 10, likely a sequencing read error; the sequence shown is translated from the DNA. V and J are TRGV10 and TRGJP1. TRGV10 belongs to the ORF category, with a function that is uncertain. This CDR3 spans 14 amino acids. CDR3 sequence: CAAWDYTTGLFKIF. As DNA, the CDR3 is TGTGCTGCGTGGGATTATACCACTGGTTTGTTCAAGATATTT.

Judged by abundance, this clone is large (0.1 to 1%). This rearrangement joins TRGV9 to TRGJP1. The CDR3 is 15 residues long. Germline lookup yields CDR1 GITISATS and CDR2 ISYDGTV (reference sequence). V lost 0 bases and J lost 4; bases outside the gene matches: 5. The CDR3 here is CALWEVQGTGWFKIF. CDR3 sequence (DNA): TGTGCCTTGTGGGAGGTGCAGGGCACTGGTTGGTTCAAGATATTT.

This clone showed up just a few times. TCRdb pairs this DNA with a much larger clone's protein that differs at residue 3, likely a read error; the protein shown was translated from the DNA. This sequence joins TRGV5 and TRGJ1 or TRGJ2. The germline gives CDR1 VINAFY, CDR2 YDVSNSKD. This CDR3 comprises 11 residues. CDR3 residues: CASWDRREKLF. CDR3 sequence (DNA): TGTGCCAGCTGGGACAGGCGGGAGAAACTCTTT.

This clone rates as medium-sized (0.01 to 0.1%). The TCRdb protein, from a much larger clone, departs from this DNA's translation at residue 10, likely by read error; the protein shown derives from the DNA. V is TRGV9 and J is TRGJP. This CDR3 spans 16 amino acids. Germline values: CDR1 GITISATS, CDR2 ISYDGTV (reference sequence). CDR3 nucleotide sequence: TGTGCCTTGTGGGAGGTGCAAGAGTTGTGCAAAAAAATCAAGGTATTT. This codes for CALWEVQELCKKIKVF.

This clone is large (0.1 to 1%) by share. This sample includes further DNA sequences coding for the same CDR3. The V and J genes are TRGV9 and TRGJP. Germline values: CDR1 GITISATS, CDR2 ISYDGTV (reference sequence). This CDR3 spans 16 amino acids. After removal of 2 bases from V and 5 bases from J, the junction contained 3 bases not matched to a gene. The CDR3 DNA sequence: TGTGCCTTGTGGGAGGCCAAAGAGTTGGGCAAAAAAATCAAGGTATTT. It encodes CALWEAKELGKKIKVF.

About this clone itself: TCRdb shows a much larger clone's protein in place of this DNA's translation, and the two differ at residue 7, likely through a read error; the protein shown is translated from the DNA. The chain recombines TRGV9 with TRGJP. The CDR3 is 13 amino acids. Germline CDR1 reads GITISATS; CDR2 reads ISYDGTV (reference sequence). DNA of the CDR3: TGTGCCTTGTGGGAGTTGGACAAAAAAATCAAGGTATTT. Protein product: CALWELDKKIKVF.

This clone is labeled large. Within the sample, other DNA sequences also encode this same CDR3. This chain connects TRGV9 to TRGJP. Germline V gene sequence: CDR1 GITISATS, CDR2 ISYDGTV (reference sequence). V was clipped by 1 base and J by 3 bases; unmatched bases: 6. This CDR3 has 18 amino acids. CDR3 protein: CALWEVRKQELGKKIKVF. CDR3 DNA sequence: TGTGCCTTGTGGGAGGTCCGAAAGCAAGAGTTGGGCAAAAAAATCAAGGTATTT.

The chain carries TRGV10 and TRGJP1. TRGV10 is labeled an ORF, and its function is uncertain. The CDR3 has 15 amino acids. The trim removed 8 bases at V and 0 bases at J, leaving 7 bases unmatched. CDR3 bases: TGTGCTGCGTGGGAGCCTTATACCACTGGTTGGTTCAAGATATTT. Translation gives CAAWEPYTTGWFKIF.

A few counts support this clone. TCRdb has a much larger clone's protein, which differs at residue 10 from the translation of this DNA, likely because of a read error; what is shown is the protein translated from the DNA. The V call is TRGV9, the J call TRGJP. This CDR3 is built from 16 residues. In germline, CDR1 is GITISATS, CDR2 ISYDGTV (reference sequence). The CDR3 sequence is CALWEAWELDKKIKVF. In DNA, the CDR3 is TGTGCCTTGTGGGAGGCATGGGAGTTGGACAAAAAAATCAAGGTATTT.

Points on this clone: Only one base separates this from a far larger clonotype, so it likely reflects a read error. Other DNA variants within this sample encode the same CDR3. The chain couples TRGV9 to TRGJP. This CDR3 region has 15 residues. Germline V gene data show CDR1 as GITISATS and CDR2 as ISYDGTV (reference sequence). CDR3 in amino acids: CALWEVELGKKIKVF. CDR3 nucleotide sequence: TGTGCCTTGTGGGAGGTAGAGTTGGGAAAAAAAATCAAGGTATTT.

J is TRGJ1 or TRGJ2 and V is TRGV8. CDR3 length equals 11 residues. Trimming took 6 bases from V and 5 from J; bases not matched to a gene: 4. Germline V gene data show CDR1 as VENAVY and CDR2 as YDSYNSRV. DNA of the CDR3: TGTGCCACCTGGATAGATTATAAGAAACTCTTT. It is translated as CATWIDYKKLF.

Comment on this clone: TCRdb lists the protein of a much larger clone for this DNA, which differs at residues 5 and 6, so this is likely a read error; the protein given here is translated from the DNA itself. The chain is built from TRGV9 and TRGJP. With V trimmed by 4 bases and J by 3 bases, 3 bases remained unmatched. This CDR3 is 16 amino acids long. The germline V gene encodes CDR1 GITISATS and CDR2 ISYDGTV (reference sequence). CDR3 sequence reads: CALWDLQELGKKIKVF. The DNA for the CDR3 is TGTGCCTTGTGGGACCTGCAAGAGTTGGGCAAAAAAATCAAGGTATTT.

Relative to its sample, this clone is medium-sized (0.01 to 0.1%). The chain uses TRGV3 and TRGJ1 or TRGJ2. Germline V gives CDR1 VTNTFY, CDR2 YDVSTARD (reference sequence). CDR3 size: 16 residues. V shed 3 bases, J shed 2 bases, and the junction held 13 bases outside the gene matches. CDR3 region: CATWDPRGAYYYKKLF. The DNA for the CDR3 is TGTGCCACCTGGGACCCCCGAGGGGCCTATTATTATAAGAAACTCTTT.